This is a list of T cell receptor beta chains from one sample in a study of beta chain features in type 1 diabetes. Measured with immunoSEQ multiplex PCR; TCRdb has only the in-frame clones, and not every one. Of roughly 240,000 clones in the sample, 12% to 15% were seen once. Sequencing used naive CD4+ T cells from blood. These receptors were collected from a woman in her 40s in good health. Both conserved end residues are trimmed from each CDR3. A D gene is named only where the DNA matches it firmly.

D gene | CDR3 length | V gene | CDR3 protein
NA | 14 | TRBV25-1 | ASSGLGGATPYEQY
NA | 12 | TRBV5-8 | ASSLGYTQETQY
NA | 9 | TRBV29-1 | SVYPPNEQF
NA | 11 | TRBV7-2 | ASSRDKNTEAF
TRBD1 | 14 | TRBV9 | ASSSSTGASGNTIY
NA | 12 | TRBV5-1 | ASSYGDMNTEAF
TRBD1 | 15 | TRBV11-3 | ASSASPGQGAGNTIY
NA | 13 | TRBV4-3 | ASSQEGTSTYEQY
NA | 13 | TRBV5-4 | ASSPTGVSTYEQY
NA | 13 | TRBV19 | ASTSITGGDQPQH
TRBD1 | 13 | TRBV5-1 | ASRQSPGQAYEQY
NA | 11 | TRBV2 | ASSDGRDSPLH
NA | 16 | TRBV7-9 | ASSLGVAAPLLSYEQY
NA | 16 | TRBV4-1 | ASSHHQQGGPADNEQF
TRBD1 | 11 | TRBV7-9 | ASSPQGDTEAF
NA | 9 | TRBV20-1 | SGQGVNEAF
NA | 11 | TRBV7-2 | ASSSLQGTEAF
TRBD1 | 12 | TRBV6-1 | ASRPGQSPYEQY
TRBD1 | 16 | TRBV11-2 | ASSLVFPGQIFYNEQF
NA | 12 | TRBV19 | ASRREQTIYGYT
TRBD1 | 17 | TRBV23-1 | ASSLHRDREGRMGHIQY
TRBD1 | 13 | TRBV14 | ASSQIAQGAFGYT
NA | 8 | TRBV29-1 | SVGHYEQY
NA | 13 | TRBV4-1 | ASSSRDSFSYEQY
NA | 10 | TRBV10-3 | AISAGFNEQF
NA | 9 | TRBV20-1 | SATGVTEAF
TRBD1 | 13 | TRBV15 | ATSIDRGSGNTIY
TRBD2 | 12 | TRBV19 | ASSMRGGPNEQF
TRBD1 | 13 | TRBV5-4 | ASSLALDRGNEQF
TRBD1 | 12 | TRBV2 | ASIGTGSIGELF
NA | 10 | TRBV10-3 | ATRGGDQPQH
NA | 11 | TRBV5-1 | ASSPGQNYGYT
TRBD1 | 13 | TRBV6-5 | ASSSRQGLVEKLF
NA | 11 | TRBV7-6 | ASSPLAKDTQY
NA | 12 | TRBV5-1 | ASSGTGGGDTQY
TRBD1 | 14 | TRBV6-5 | ASSYLGVGQGHEQY
NA | 13 | TRBV5-1 | ASSLRRSSTDTQY
TRBD1 | 12 | TRBV19 | ASSQTGGNYEQY
TRBD2 | 13 | TRBV9 | ASSVEDLAANEQF
NA | 13 | TRBV25-1 | ASSFTGKGSYEQY
NA | 14 | TRBV6-5 | ASSYSSPPAGNTIY
TRBD2 | 12 | TRBV5-1 | ASSVRGGLDEQY
NA | 10 | TRBV18 | ASSPGGYEQY
NA | 16 | TRBV23-1 | ASSRETGSRRSGTEAF
NA | 9 | TRBV20-1 | SALRGDEQY
NA | 12 | TRBV2 | ASSVEVSGNTIY
NA | 12 | TRBV29-1 | SVVEQAGIHEQY
TRBD2 | 12 | TRBV9 | ASSRTSRTDTQY
NA | 10 | TRBV11-2 | ASSLEAPEQF
NA | 13 | TRBV18 | ASSPTGPGAYEQY
NA | 11 | TRBV7-9 | ASSSGFGRELF
TRBD1 | 12 | TRBV5-1 | ASSTTTGQETQY
NA | 17 | TRBV7-9 | ASRVIFLRRGYSNQPQH
NA | 14 | TRBV6-1 | ASSERLAATNEKLF
TRBD1 | 14 | TRBV10-3 | ASSPGTGVGTDTQY
TRBD2 | 12 | TRBV9 | ASSLRGGRETQY
TRBD1 | 14 | TRBV4-3 | ASSQVPGTGNSPLH
TRBD1 | 13 | TRBV7-9 | ASSPRGQMNTEAF
NA | 13 | TRBV6-5 | ASSYSGGSDTEAF